This T cell receptor (beta chain) originates from a study of T cell repertoires in cytomegalovirus infection. Overall study findings and caveats: CMV carriers with the relevant HLA were identified by cumulative public TCR beta family frequency.

Each CDR3 protein is one row after TCRdb ran MiXCR on the reads. This table has 110,000 to 150,000 distinct CDR3 sequences, about 32% appearing once. This clonotype appeared a single time. Its antigen is still unknown. CDR3 length equals 16 residues. Trimming stripped 4 bases from V and 0 bases from J, with 12 bases between. The receptor's source is a human donor in good health (CMV status not recorded). Some clones in this sample may be carry-over from other donors' samples. The starting material was CD8+ T cells from cultured PBMCs, obtained from culture after CMV antigen stimulation. The chain joins TRBV12-3 or TRBV12-4 to TRBJ1-4; D not resolved. The CDR3 DNA is TGTGCCAGCAGTTCGTCCCCCAGCGCAACTAATGAAAAACTGTTTTTT. As protein: CASSSSPSATNEKLFF.